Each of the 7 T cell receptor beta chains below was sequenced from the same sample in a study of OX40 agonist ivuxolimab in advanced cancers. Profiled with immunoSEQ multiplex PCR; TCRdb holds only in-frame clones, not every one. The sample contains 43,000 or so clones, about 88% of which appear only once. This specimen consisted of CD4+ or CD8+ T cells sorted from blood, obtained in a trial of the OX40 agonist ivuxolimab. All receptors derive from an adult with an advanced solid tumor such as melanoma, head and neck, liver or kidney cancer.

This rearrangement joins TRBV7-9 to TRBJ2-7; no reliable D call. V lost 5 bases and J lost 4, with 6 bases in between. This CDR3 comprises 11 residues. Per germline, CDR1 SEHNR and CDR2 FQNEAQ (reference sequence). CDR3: CASSNSYEQYF. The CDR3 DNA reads TGTGCCAGCAGCAATTCGTACGAGCAGTACTTC.

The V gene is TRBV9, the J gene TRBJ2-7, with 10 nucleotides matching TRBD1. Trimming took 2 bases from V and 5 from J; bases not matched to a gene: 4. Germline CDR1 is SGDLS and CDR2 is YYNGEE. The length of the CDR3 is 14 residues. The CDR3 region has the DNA TGTGCCAGCAGCGTGGGACAGGGGTATAACGAGCAGTACTTC. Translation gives CASSVGQGYNEQYF.

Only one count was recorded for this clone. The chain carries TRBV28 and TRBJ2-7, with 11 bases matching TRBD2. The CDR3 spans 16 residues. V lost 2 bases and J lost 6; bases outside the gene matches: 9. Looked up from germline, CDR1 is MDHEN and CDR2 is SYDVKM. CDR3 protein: CASSLISGRALLEQYF. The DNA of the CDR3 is TGTGCCAGCAGTTTAATTAGCGGGAGGGCCTTACTCGAGCAGTACTTC.

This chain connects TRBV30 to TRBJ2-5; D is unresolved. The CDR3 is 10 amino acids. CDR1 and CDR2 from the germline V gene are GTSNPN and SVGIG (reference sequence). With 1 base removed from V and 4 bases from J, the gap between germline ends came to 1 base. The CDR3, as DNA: TGTGCCTGGAGTGGAGAGACCCAGTACTTC. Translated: CAWSGETQYF.

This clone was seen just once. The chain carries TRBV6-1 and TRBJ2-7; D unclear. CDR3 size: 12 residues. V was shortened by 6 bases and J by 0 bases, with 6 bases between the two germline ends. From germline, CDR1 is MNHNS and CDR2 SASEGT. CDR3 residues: CASSHDSYEQYF. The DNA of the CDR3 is TGTGCCAGCAGCCACGACTCCTACGAGCAGTACTTC.

The CDR3: CASSLFSQAGELFF. CDR3 DNA sequence: TGTGCCAGCAGTTTATTCTCGCAAGCCGGGGAGCTGTTTTTT. The chain recombines TRBV28 with TRBJ2-2; D remains unclear. The CDR3 totals 14 residues. Trimming took 1 base from V and 6 from J, leaving 9 bases between them. Germline-derived CDR1 and CDR2 are MDHEN and SYDVKM.

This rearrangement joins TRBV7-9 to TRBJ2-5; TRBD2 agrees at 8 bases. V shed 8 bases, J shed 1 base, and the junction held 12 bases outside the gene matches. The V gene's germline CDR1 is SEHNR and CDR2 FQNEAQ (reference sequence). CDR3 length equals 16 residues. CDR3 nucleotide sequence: TGTGCCAGCGGTATCAGCTTCCGGGGGGGCCAAGAGACCCAGTACTTC. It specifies CASGISFRGGQETQYF.